Sequencing of this TCR beta chain was carried out in a study of cytomegalovirus exposure and HLA in healthy donors. Everyone who donated was a healthy bone marrow donor. In the case of this clone: The antigen is not known.

Study outcomes and limitations: What a later analysis reportedly showed was that an Asian-associated ancestry cluster had fewer N-insertions than the approximately 670-donor mean.

Both 60 Vbeta primers and 13 Jbeta primers went into the PCR. The repertoire was sequenced with immunoSEQ multiplex PCR; TCRdb's copy has only in-frame clones and lacks some. This sample's table has 120,000 to 150,000 clones. Source material: PBMCs. The receptor comes from a woman aged 50 to 65 in good health and CMV-seronegative.

The CDR3 DNA is TGTGCCAGCAGCTTGGGTTTGAGGGGGCGATCCTACGAGCAGTACTTC. Protein: CASSLGLRGRSYEQYF. The chain links TRBV7-8 to TRBJ2-7, with 7 bases fitting TRBD1. Unmatched junction bases numbered 9, after V lost 3 bases and J lost 1 base. CDR1 is SGHVS, CDR2 FQNEAQ, per germline. The CDR3 totals 16 residues.